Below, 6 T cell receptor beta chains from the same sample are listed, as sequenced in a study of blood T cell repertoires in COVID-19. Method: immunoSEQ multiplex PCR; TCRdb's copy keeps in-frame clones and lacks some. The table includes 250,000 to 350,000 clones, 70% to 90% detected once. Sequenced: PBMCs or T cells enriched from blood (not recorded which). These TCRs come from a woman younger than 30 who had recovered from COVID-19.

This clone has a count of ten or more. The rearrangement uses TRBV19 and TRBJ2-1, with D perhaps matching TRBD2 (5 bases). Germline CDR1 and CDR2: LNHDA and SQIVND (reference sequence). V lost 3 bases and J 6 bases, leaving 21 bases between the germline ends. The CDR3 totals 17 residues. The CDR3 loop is CASSIWGARLRGNEQFF. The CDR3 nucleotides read TGTGCCAGTAGTATTTGGGGAGCCAGGCTTCGGGGCAATGAGCAGTTCTTC.

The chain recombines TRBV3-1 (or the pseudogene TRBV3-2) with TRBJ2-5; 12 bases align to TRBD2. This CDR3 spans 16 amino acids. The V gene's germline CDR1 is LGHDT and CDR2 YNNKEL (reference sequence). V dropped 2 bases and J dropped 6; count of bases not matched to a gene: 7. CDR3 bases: TGTGCCAGCAGCCAAAATCTAGCGGGGGGGCGGCAGACCCAGTACTTC. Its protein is CASSQNLAGGRQTQYF.

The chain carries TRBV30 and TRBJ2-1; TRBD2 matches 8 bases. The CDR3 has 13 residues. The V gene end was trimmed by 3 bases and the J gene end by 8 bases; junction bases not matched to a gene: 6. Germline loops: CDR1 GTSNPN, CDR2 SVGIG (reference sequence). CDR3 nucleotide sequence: TGTGCCTGGAGCCCGGGACTAGGTTATGAGCAGTTCTTC. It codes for CAWSPGLGYEQFF.

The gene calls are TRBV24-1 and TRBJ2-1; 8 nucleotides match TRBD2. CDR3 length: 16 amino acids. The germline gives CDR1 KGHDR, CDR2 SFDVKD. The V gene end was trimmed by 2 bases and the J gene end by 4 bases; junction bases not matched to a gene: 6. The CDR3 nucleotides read TGTGCCACCAGTGATTCAAGCGGGAGTCGGTACAATGAGCAGTTCTTC. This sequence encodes CATSDSSGSRYNEQFF.

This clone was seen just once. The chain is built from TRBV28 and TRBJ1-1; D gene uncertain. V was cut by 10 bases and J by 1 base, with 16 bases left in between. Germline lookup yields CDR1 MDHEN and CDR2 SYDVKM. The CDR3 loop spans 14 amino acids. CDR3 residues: CATGLGFGNTEAFF. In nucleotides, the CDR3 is TGTGCCACGGGGTTAGGATTTGGGAACACTGAAGCTTTCTTT. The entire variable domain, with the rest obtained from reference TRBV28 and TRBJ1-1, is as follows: DVKVTQSSRYLVKRTGEKVFLECVQDMDHENMFWYRQDPGLGLRLIYFSYDVKMKEKGDIPEGYSVSREKKERFSLILESASTNQTSMYLCATGLGFGNTEAFFGQGTRLTVV.

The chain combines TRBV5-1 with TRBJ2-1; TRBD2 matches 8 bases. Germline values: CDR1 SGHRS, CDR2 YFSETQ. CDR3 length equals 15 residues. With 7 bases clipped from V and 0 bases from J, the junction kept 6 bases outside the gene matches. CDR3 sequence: CASSSGPSSYNEQFF. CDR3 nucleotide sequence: TGCGCCAGCTCTAGCGGGCCCAGCTCCTACAATGAGCAGTTCTTC.